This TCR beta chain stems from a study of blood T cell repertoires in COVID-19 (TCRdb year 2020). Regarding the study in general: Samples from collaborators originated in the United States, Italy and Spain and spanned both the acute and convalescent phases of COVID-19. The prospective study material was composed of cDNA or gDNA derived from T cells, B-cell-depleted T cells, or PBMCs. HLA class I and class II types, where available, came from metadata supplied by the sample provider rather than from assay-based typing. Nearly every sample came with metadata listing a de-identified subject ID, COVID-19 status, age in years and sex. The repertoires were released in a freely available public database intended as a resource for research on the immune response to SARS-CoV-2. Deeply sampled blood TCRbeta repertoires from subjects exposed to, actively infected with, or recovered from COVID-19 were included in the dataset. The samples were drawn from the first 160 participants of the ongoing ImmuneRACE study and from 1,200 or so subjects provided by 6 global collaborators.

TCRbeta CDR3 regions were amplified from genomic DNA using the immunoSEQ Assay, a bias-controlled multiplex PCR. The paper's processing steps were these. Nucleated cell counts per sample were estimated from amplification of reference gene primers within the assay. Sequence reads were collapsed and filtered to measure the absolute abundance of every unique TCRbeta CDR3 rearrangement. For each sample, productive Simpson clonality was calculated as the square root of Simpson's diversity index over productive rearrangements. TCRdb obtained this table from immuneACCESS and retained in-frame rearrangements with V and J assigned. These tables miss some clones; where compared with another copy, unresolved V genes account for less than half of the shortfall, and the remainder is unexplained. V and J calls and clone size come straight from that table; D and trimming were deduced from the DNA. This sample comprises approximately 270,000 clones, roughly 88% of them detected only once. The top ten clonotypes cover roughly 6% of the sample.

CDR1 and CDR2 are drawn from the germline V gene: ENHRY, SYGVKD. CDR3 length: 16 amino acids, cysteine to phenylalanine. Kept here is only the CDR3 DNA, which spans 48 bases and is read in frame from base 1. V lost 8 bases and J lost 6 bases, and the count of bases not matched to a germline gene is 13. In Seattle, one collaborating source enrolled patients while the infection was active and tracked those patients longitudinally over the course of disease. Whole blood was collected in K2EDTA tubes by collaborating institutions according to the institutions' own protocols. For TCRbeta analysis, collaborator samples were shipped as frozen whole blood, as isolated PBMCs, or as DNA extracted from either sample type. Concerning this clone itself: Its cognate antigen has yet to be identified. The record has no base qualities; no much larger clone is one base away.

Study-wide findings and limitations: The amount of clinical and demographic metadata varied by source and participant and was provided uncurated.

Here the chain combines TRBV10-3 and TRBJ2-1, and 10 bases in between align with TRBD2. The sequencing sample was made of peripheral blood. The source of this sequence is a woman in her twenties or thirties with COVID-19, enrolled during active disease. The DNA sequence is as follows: TGTGCCATCCGAGCGGGAGCGGGAGGGCCCGTCAATGAGCAGTTCTTC. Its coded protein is CAIRAGAGGPVNEQFF.